This T cell receptor (beta chain) appears in the sequencing data of a study of T cell clonality in common variable immunodeficiency. CVID and control samples used equivalent genomic DNA input. The assay was immunoSEQ multiplex PCR, and TCRdb's table has in-frame clones only and misses some. The record shows 50,000 to 60,000 clones for this sample, with no singletons present. Per germline, CDR1 PRHDT and CDR2 FYEKMQ (reference sequence). The CDR3 sequence is 17 residues long. The V segment lost 5 bases and the J segment 8 bases; nucleotides outside the gene matches: 15. This clone occurred a few times. The sequence runs out 3 residues before the end of the CDR3; the remainder is reconstructed from the germline J gene.

This chain joins TRBV13 and TRBJ1-4, with TRBD1 matching 9 bases. Sequenced: peripheral blood mononuclear cells. The TCR sequence derives from a person aged 18-70 years in good health. The sequenced CDR3 bases are TGTGCCAGCAGCCCACCGGGACAGGGAACGGGAGGGGAAAAA. This encodes CASSPPGQGTGGEK. The whole CDR3 sequence reads CASSPPGQGTGGEKLFF.